A single sample is the source of the 30 T cell receptor beta chains below, sequenced in a study of blood T cell repertoires in COVID-19. Profiled with immunoSEQ multiplex PCR; TCRdb holds only in-frame clones, not every one. The data show about 99,000 clones, approximately 80% seen once. Sequencing used peripheral blood. The receptor source for this set is a man between 60 and 75 years old with acute or convalescent COVID-19.

The chain links TRBV6-5 to TRBJ2-7, with 12 bases matching TRBD1. CDR1 is MNHEY and CDR2 is SVGAGI in the germline V gene. The CDR3 loop spans 14 amino acids. The CDR3 spells CASARDRGQYEQYF. The CDR3 DNA is TGTGCATCCGCCCGGGACAGGGGGCAGTACGAGCAGTACTTC.

This clone occurred once. The V gene is TRBV10-3, the J gene TRBJ2-1; TRBD2 is a possible D gene (7 bases). The V end was cut by 9 bases, the J end by 6 bases, with 18 bases between. CDR1 and CDR2 (germline): ENHRY, SYGVKD. This CDR3 region has 14 residues. CDR3 nucleotides: TGTGCCATGGGGGCCGAGCTAGCGGCCAATGAGCAGTTCTTC. It is translated as CAMGAELAANEQFF.

The V and J genes are TRBV19 and TRBJ1-6; D may be TRBD1 (6 bases). The V and J ends lost 6 bases and 6 bases respectively, with 15 bases between them. Germline loops: CDR1 LNHDA, CDR2 SQIVND (reference sequence). There are 15 residues in the CDR3. The CDR3 nucleotides are TGTGCCAGTAGCCCTACGACAGGTGGTAATTCACCCCTCCACTTT. Its translation is CASSPTTGGNSPLHF.

The genes are TRBV28 and TRBJ2-5; 15 nucleotides align to TRBD2. Germline V CDR1 and CDR2: MDHEN, SYDVKM. The CDR3 covers 16 residues. V was pared by 6 bases and J by 3 bases, with 5 bases of the junction left unmatched. The CDR3 DNA is TGTGCCAGCAGACGTGGACTAGCGGGAGGGGAAGAGACCCAGTACTTC. Residues: CASRRGLAGGEETQYF.

CDR3 amino acids: CASSPSGASFTDTQYF. CDR3 in DNA: TGTGCCAGCAGTCCTTCAGGGGCGAGCTTCACAGATACGCAGTATTTT. The chain links TRBV25-1 to TRBJ2-3, with D possibly TRBD1 on 6 matching bases. Germline V gives CDR1 MGHDK, CDR2 SYGVNS. CDR3 length: 16 residues. The V gene lost 5 bases and the J gene lost 2 bases, with 17 bases spanning the gap.

The chain combines TRBV28 with TRBJ1-2; TRBD1 matches at 11 bases. Germline V CDR1 and CDR2: MDHEN, SYDVKM. V lost 1 base, J lost 9 bases, and 7 bases stayed unmatched. CDR3 size: 15 residues. The CDR3 protein is CASSLYLDRGPSYTF. The CDR3 region has the DNA TGTGCCAGCAGTTTATACTTGGACAGGGGGCCGAGCTACACCTTC.

The V call is TRBV21-1, the J call TRBJ2-7; the table calls TRBD2, which could not be checked here. TRBV21-1 is described as a pseudogene. The CDR3 has 17 residues. The CDR3 DNA reads as TGTGCCAGCAGCAGAGGCCTCGGGGTCCTGAGCTCCTACGAGCAGTACTTC. It yields the protein CASSRGLGVLSSYEQYF.

V is TRBV10-3 and J is TRBJ2-7; D is possibly TRBD2 (5 bases). This CDR3 has 14 residues. Germline V gene sequence: CDR1 ENHRY, CDR2 SYGVKD. V was pared by 5 bases and J by 0 bases, with 11 bases between. The CDR3 here is CAISFKGSSYEQYF. The CDR3 bases are TGTGCCATCAGTTTTAAAGGGAGCTCCTACGAGCAGTACTTC.

This chain uses TRBV28 with TRBJ2-7; D perhaps matches TRBD1 (5 bases). Per germline, CDR1 MDHEN and CDR2 SYDVKM. The CDR3 is 14 residues long. With 5 bases removed from V and 0 bases from J, the gap between germline ends came to 11 bases. The CDR3 region is CASSPRQFSYEQYF. CDR3 DNA sequence: TGTGCCAGCAGTCCCAGACAGTTCTCCTACGAGCAGTACTTC. Drawing the rest from reference TRBV28 and TRBJ2-7, the complete variable domain is DVKVTQSSRYLVKRTGEKVFLECVQDMDHENMFWYRQDPGLGLRLIYFSYDVKMKEKGDIPEGYSVSREKKERFSLILESASTNQTSMYLCASSPRQFSYEQYFGPGTRLTVT.

The chain has TRBV11-3 and TRBJ2-2; D might be TRBD2 (6 bases). Per germline, CDR1 SGHNT and CDR2 YENEEA. This CDR3 has 16 amino acids. Between the trimmed V and J ends, which lost 4 bases and 4 bases, there was a span of 16 bases. The DNA for the CDR3 is TGTGCCAGCAGCTCCCCCTGGACGGGAGTCACCGGGGAGCTGTTTTTT. Its protein is CASSSPWTGVTGELFF.

This chain links TRBV19 with TRBJ1-1; no reliable D call. The germline V gene has CDR1 LNHDA and CDR2 SQIVND (reference sequence). Trimming cost V 7 bases and J 1 base, with 4 bases left between them. The CDR3 sequence is 11 residues long. This CDR3 is CASTENTEAFF. Here the CDR3 DNA reads TGTGCCAGTACAGAGAACACTGAAGCTTTCTTT.

The genes are TRBV6-5 and TRBJ1-1; a possible D gene is TRBD1 (6 bases). V was shortened by 6 bases and J by 10 bases, with 9 bases between the two germline ends. The V gene's germline CDR1 is MNHEY and CDR2 SVGAGI. The CDR3 totals 10 residues. Written as DNA, the CDR3 is TGTGCCAGCAGGGACAGAGCAGCTTTCTTT. As protein: CASRDRAAFF.

The chain joins TRBV7-9 to TRBJ2-2; D unresolved. The V gene's germline CDR1 is SEHNR and CDR2 FQNEAQ (reference sequence). This CDR3 is 14 amino acids long. With 6 bases removed from V and 4 bases from J, the gap between germline ends came to 12 bases. CDR3 nucleotide sequence: TGTGCCAGCAGGCCAAGCTATTCCACCGGGGAGCTGTTTTTT. Its protein is CASRPSYSTGELFF.

The chain links TRBV5-1 to TRBJ2-1; 10 nucleotides line up with TRBD2. Germline CDR1 is SGHRS and CDR2 is YFSETQ. The V and J ends lost 2 bases and 9 bases, in that order; junction bases with no gene match: 11. This CDR3 spans 16 amino acids. For the CDR3, the DNA is TGCGCCAGCAGCTTAGATCTAGCGGGGGCCCAGGGTGAGCAGTTCTTC. Translated, it gives CASSLDLAGAQGEQFF.

This sequence joins TRBV19 and TRBJ2-4; 14 bases are shared with TRBD2. The CDR3 is 20 residues long. The V gene's germline CDR1 is LNHDA and CDR2 SQIVND (reference sequence). The V gene end was trimmed by 4 bases and the J gene end by 0 bases; junction bases not matched to a gene: 11. The CDR3 region is CASSTRTSGGSPLAKNIQYF. Written as DNA, the CDR3 is TGTGCCAGTAGTACTCGGACTAGCGGGGGGTCTCCACTAGCCAAAAACATTCAGTACTTC.

The chain couples TRBV5-1 to TRBJ2-5; 13 bases map to TRBD2. Looked up from germline, CDR1 is SGHRS and CDR2 is YFSETQ. J gave up 4 bases and V 4 bases, and 4 bases lay outside the gene matches. The CDR3 is made up of 15 amino acids. The CDR3 nucleotides read TGCGCCAGCAGCCTCGGGACTAGCGGGATAGAGACCCAGTACTTC. As protein: CASSLGTSGIETQYF.

The CDR3 sequence is CASSRDRGEVGYTF. The CDR3 coding sequence is TGCGCCAGCAGCCGGGACAGGGGAGAAGTTGGCTACACCTTC. The V and J genes are TRBV5-1 and TRBJ1-2, with 10 nucleotides matching TRBD1. Trimming cost V 4 bases and J 7 bases; bases outside gene matches: 7. This CDR3 contains 14 residues. Per germline, CDR1 SGHRS and CDR2 YFSETQ.

In nucleotides, the CDR3 is TGTGCCAGCAGTGAGCGGGAGGCCTACGAGCAGTACTTC. Amino acid sequence: CASSEREAYEQYF. J is TRBJ2-7 and V is TRBV2; 8 positions match TRBD2. The CDR3 contains 13 residues. V shed 3 bases, J shed 2 bases, and the junction held 0 bases outside the gene matches. From germline, CDR1 is SNHLY and CDR2 FYNNEI.

This clone was recorded only once. The chain carries TRBV4-1 and TRBJ2-2, with 7 bases aligning to TRBD1. The CDR3 spans 15 residues. CDR1 MGHRA and CDR2 YSYEKL come from the germline V gene. Losses at the gene ends were 4 bases for V and 2 bases for J; bases not matched to a gene: 4. The chain's CDR3 is CASSPRDRNTGELFF. The CDR3 DNA follows: TGCGCCAGCAGCCCCCGGGACAGAAACACCGGGGAGCTGTTTTTT.

The rearrangement joins TRBV28 to TRBJ1-2; TRBD1 is a possible D gene (6 bases). Germline V gene data show CDR1 as MDHEN and CDR2 as SYDVKM. There are 16 residues in the CDR3. Trimming stripped 2 bases from V and 4 bases from J, with 17 bases between. CDR3 DNA sequence: TGTGCCAGCAGTTTAGATCAGGACAGAGACACCTATGGCTACACCTTC. Translated: CASSLDQDRDTYGYTF.

V is TRBV27 and J is TRBJ1-2; D call uncertain. The CDR3 totals 13 residues. The V and J ends lost 6 bases and 8 bases respectively, with 16 bases between them. In germline, CDR1 is MNHEY, CDR2 SMNVEV (reference sequence). The CDR3 is CASSIDKSRGYTF. The CDR3 DNA is TGTGCCAGCAGCATAGACAAGAGTAGGGGCTACACCTTC.

The rearrangement links TRBV29-1 to TRBJ1-5; D possibly corresponds to TRBD1 (6 bases). The V gene lost 6 bases and the J gene lost 6 bases, with 12 bases spanning the gap. The CDR3 covers 12 residues. Germline values: CDR1 SQVTM, CDR2 ANQGSEA. CDR3 loop: CSVGTPGQPQHF. The CDR3 DNA is TGCAGCGTGGGGACACCGGGTCAGCCCCAGCATTTT. Looking up the rest from reference TRBV29-1 and TRBJ1-5 gives the full variable domain: SAVISQKPSRDICQRGTSLTIQCQVDSQVTMMFWYRQQPGQSLTLIATANQGSEATYESGFVIDKFPISRPNLTFSTLTVSNMSPEDSSIYLCSVGTPGQPQHFGDGTRLSIL.

The V and J genes are TRBV7-3 and TRBJ2-5; 10 bases are a match to TRBD1. The junction had 2 bases not matched to a gene; V was cut back by 0 bases and J by 4 bases. Looked up from germline, CDR1 is SGHTA and CDR2 is FQGTGA. The CDR3 length is 15 residues. The DNA of the CDR3 is TGTGCCAGCAGCTTAACTGGACAGGGGGTAGAGACCCAGTACTTC. Its protein is CASSLTGQGVETQYF.

The chain employs TRBV30 and TRBJ1-4, with D perhaps matching TRBD1 (6 bases). CDR1 and CDR2 from the germline V gene are GTSNPN and SVGIG (reference sequence). Trimming removed 4 bases at V and 2 bases at J, with 11 bases between. This CDR3 region has 14 residues. CDR3 in DNA: TGTGCCTGGACCCCTGGACAGACTAATGAAAAACTGTTTTTT. This codes for CAWTPGQTNEKLFF.

The J gene is TRBJ1-1, the V gene TRBV11-3, with 8 bases that match TRBD1. The J segment lost 6 bases and the V segment lost 1 base, leaving 7 bases of the junction unmatched. The CDR3 spans 15 residues. The germline V gene encodes CDR1 SGHNT and CDR2 YENEEA. Written as DNA, the CDR3 is TGTGCCAGCAGCTTAGGGCTCGGGACAGGTTCTGAAGCTTTCTTT. Residues: CASSLGLGTGSEAFF.

This clone appeared a few times. The V gene is TRBV11-2, the J gene TRBJ1-5; 7 bases agree with TRBD1. From germline, CDR1 is SGHAT and CDR2 FQNNGV. With 5 bases clipped from V and 1 base from J, the junction kept 14 bases outside the gene matches. CDR3 length: 18 amino acids. CDR3 sequence: CASSLRPGQAGSNQPQHF. Written as DNA, the CDR3 is TGTGCCAGCAGCCTCCGACCTGGACAGGCCGGGAGCAATCAGCCCCAGCATTTT.

V is TRBV25-1 and J is TRBJ1-4; 7 positions match TRBD1. Germline CDR1 is MGHDK and CDR2 is SYGVNS. After removal of 1 base from V and 5 bases from J, the junction contained 7 bases not matched to a gene. This CDR3 has 16 amino acids. The CDR3 nucleotides read TGTGCCAGCAGTGAATGGGGGGACAGTAGAAATGAAAAACTGTTTTTT. Encoded protein: CASSEWGDSRNEKLFF. The full variable domain, its missing parts supplied by reference TRBV25-1 and TRBJ1-4, is EADIYQTPRYLVIGTGKKITLECSQTMGHDKMYWYQQDPGMELHLIHYSYGVNSTEKGDLSSESTVSRIRTEHFPLTLESARPSHTSQYLCASSEWGDSRNEKLFFGSGTQLSVL.

The chain joins TRBV10-2 to TRBJ2-2; 8 positions agree with TRBD2. This CDR3 is 13 amino acids long. V shed 7 bases, J shed 5 bases, and the junction held 3 bases outside the gene matches. Germline loops: CDR1 WSHSY, CDR2 SAAADI. CDR3 loop: CASKASGTGELFF. CDR3 in DNA: TGCGCCAGCAAGGCTAGCGGGACCGGGGAGCTGTTTTTT.

This chain connects TRBV12-5 to TRBJ2-2; no clear D gene. The CDR3 sequence is 13 residues long. The germline CDR1 and CDR2 sequences are LGHNT and FRNRAP. Deletions cut 3 bases from V and 7 bases from J, with 9 bases between. CDR3 residues: CASGLWSGGELFF. The DNA for the CDR3 is TGTGCTAGTGGTTTATGGTCGGGCGGGGAGCTGTTTTTT.

The chain has TRBV18 and TRBJ2-7; TRBD2 matches at 12 bases. Germline V gene data show CDR1 as KGHSH and CDR2 as LQKENI. Trimming took 3 bases from V and 6 from J; bases not matched to a gene: 3. This CDR3 is built from 14 residues. The CDR3 here is CASSPLAGGPEQYF. CDR3 sequence (DNA): TGTGCCAGCTCACCTCTAGCGGGGGGGCCCGAGCAGTACTTC.